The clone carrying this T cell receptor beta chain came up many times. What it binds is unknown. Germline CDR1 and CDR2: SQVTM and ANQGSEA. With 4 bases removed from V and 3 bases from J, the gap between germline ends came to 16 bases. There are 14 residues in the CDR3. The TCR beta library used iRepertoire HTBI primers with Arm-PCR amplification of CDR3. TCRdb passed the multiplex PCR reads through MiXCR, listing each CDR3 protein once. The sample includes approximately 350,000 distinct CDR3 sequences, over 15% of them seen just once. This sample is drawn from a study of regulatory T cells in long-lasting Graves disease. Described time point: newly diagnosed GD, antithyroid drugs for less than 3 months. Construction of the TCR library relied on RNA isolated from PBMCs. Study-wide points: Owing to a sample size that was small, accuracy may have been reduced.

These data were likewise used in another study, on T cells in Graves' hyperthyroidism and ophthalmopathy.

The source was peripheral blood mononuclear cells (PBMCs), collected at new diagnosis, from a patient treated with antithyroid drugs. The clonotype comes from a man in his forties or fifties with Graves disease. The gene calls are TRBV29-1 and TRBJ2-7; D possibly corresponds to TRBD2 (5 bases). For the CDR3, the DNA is TGCAGCGTTGCTAGCAGGCGTTCCGTCTACGAGCAGTACTTC. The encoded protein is CSVASRRSVYEQYF.